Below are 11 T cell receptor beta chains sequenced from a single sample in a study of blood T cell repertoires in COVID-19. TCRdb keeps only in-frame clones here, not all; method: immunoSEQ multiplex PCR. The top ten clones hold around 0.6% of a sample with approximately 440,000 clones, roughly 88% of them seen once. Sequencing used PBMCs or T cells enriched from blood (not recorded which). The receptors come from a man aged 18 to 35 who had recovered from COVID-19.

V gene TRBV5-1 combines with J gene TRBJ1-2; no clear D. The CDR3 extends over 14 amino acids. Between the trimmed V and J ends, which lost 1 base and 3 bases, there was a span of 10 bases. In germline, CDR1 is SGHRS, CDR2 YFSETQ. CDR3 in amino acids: CASSLSVVDYGYTF. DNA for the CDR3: TGCGCCAGCAGCTTGTCGGTGGTGGACTATGGCTACACCTTC.

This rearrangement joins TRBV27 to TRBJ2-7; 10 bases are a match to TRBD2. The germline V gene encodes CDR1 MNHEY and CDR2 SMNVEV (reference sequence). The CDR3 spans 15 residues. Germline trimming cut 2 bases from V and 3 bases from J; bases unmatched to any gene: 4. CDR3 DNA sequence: TGTGCCAGCAGTTTACGGGTAGCGGGAGGCTACGAGCAGTACTTC. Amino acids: CASSLRVAGGYEQYF.

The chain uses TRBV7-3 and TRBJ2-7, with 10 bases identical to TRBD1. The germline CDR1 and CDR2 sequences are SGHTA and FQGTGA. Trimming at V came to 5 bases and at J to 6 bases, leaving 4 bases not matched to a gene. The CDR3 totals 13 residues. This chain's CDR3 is CASSGTGVGEQYF. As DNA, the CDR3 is TGTGCCAGCAGCGGGACAGGGGTGGGCGAGCAGTACTTC.

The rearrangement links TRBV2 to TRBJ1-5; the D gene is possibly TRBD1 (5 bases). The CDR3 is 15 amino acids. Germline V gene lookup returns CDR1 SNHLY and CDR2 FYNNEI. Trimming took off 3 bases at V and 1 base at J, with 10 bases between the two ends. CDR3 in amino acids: CASSDDSLSNQPQHF. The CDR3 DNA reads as TGTGCCAGCAGTGACGACAGTTTAAGCAATCAGCCCCAGCATTTT. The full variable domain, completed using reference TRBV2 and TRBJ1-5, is EPEVTQTPSHQVTQMGQEVILRCVPISNHLYFYWYRQILGQKVEFLVSFYNNEISEKSEIFDDQFSVERPDGSNFTLKIRSTKLEDSAMYFCASSDDSLSNQPQHFGDGTRLSIL.

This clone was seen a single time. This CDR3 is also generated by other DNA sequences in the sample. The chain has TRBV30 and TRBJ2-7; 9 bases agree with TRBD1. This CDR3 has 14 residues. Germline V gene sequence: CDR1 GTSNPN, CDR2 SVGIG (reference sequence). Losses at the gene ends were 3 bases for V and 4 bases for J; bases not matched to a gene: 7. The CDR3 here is CAWSAGQGGYEQYF. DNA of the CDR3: TGTGCCTGGAGCGCGGGACAGGGAGGGTACGAGCAGTACTTC.

The chain's CDR3 is CASSYRGGQETQYF. CDR3 DNA sequence: TGTGCCAGCAGTTACAGGGGTGGCCAAGAGACCCAGTACTTC. The chain has TRBV6-5 and TRBJ2-5; possibly TRBD1 for D (5 bases). This CDR3 contains 14 residues. CDR1 MNHEY and CDR2 SVGAGI come from the germline V gene. The V end was cut by 2 bases, the J end by 1 base, with 8 bases between.

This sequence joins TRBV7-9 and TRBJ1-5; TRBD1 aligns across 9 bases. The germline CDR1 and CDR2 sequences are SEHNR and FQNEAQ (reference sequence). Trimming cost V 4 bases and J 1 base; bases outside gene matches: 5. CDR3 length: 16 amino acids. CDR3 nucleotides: TGTGCCAGCAGCTCAAACACAGGGGGCAGCAATCAGCCCCAGCATTTT. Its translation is CASSSNTGGSNQPQHF.

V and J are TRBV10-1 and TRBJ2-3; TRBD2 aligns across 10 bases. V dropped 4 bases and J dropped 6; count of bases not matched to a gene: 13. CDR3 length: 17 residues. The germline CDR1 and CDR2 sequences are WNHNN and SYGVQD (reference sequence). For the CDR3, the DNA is TGCGCCAGCAGTGTATCGGCTAGCGGGAGCATCTACGATACGCAGTATTTT. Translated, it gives CASSVSASGSIYDTQYF.

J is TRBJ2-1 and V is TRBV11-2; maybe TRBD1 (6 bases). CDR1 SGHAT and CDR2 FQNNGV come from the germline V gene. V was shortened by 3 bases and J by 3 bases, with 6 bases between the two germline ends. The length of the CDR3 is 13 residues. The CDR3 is CASSLGHYNEQFF. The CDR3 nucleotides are TGTGCCAGCAGCTTGGGACACTACAATGAGCAGTTCTTC.

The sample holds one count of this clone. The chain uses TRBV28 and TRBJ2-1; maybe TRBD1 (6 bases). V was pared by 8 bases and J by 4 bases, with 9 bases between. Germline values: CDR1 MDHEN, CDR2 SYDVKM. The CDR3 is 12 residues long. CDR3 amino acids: CASWDKYNEQFF. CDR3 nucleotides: TGTGCCAGCTGGGACAAATACAATGAGCAGTTCTTC.

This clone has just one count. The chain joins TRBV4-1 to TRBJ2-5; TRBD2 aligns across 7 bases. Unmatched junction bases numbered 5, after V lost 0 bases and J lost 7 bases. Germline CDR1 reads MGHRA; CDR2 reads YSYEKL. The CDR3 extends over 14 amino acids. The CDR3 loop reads CASSQDPAGATQYF. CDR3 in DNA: TGCGCCAGCAGCCAAGATCCGGCGGGAGCGACCCAGTACTTC.